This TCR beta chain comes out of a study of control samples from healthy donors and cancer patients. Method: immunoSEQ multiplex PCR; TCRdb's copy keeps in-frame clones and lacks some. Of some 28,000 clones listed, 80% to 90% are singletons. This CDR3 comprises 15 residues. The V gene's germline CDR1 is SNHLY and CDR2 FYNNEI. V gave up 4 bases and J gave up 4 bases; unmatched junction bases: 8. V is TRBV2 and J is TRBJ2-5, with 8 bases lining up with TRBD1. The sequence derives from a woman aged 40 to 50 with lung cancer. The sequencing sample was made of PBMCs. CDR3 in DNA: TGTGCCAGCAGTGGTGGGACAGGAAAATTAGAGACCCAGTACTTC. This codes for CASSGGTGKLETQYF.